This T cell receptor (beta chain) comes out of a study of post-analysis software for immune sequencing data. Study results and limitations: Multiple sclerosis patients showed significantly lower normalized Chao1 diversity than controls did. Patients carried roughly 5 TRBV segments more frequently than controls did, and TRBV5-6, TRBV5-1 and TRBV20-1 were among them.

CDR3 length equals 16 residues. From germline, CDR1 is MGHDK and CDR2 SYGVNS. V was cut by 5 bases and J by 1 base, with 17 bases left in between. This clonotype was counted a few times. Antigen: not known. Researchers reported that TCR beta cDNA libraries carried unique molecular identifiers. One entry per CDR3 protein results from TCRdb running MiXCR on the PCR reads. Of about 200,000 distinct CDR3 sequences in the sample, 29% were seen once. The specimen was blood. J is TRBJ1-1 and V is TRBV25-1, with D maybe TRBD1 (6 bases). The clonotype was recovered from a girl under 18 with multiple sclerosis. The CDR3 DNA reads TGTGCCAGCAGTACGAGGGGGGGGCTAGGGAACACTGAAGCTTTCTTT. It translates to CASSTRGGLGNTEAFF.